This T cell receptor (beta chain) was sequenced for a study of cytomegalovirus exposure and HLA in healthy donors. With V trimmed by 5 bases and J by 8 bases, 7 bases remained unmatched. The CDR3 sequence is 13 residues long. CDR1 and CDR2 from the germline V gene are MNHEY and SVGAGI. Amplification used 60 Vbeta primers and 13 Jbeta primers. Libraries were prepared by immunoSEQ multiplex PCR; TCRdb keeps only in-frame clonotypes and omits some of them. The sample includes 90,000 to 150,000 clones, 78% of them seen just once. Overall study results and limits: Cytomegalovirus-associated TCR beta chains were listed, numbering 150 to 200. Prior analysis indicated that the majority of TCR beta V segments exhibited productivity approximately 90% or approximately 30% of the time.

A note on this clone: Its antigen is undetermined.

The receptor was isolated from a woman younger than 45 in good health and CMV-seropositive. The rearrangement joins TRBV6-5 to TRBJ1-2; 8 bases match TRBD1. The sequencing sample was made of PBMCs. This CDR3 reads CASSRQGFRGYTF. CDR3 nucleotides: TGTGCCAGCAGTCGACAGGGGTTTCGGGGCTACACCTTC.